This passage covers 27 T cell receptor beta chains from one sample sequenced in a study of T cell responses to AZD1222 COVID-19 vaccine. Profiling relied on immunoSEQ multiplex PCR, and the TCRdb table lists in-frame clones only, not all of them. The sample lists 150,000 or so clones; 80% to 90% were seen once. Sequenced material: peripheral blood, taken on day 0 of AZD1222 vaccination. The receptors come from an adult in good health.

The chain's CDR3 is CATSDSPGLAFDPPQHF. For the CDR3, the DNA is TGTGCCACCAGTGATTCCCCGGGCCTCGCATTCGATCCGCCCCAGCATTTT. This chain joins TRBV24-1 and TRBJ1-5; D is undetermined. This CDR3 contains 17 residues. CDR1 and CDR2 (germline): KGHDR, SFDVKD. V lost 2 bases to trimming and J lost 9 bases, with 22 bases between them.

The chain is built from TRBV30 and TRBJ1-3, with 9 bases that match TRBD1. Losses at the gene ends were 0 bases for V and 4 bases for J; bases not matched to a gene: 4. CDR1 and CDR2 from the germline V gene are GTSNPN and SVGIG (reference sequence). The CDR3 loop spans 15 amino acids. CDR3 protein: CAWSVQGAFGNTIYF. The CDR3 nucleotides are TGTGCCTGGAGTGTACAGGGGGCGTTCGGAAACACCATATATTTT.

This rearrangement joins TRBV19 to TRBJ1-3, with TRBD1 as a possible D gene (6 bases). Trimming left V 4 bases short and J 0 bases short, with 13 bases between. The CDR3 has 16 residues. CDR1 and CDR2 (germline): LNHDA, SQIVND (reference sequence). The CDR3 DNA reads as TGTGCCAGTAGTAGGACAGCGGAGAGCTCTGGAAACACCATATATTTT. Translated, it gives CASSRTAESSGNTIYF.

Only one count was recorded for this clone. CDR3 nucleotides: TGTGCCAGTACCGTCTATCGGGGGGGGTTCGGAGCTTTCTTT. The encoded protein is CASTVYRGGFGAFF. J is TRBJ1-1 and V is TRBV19; maybe TRBD1 (5 bases). The CDR3 loop spans 14 amino acids. V was pared by 7 bases and J by 10 bases, with 22 bases between. Germline lookup yields CDR1 LNHDA and CDR2 SQIVND (reference sequence).

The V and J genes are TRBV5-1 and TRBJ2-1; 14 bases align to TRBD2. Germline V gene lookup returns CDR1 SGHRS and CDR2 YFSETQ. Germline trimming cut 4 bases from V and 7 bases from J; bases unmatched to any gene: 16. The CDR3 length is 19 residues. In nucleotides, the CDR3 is TGCGCCAGCAGCGGGACCGGGACTAGCGGGAGTCTCTATGGGAATGAGCAGTTCTTC. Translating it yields CASSGTGTSGSLYGNEQFF. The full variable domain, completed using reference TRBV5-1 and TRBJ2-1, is KAGVTQTPRYLIKTRGQQVTLSCSPISGHRSVSWYQQTPGQGLQFLFEYFSETQRNKGNFPGRFSGRQFSNSRSEMNVSTLELGDSALYLCASSGTGTSGSLYGNEQFFGPGTRLTVL.

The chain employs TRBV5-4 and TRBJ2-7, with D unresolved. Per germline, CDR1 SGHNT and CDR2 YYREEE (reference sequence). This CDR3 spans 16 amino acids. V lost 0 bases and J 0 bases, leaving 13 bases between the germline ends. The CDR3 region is CASSLGAGKHSYEQYF. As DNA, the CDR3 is TGTGCCAGCAGCTTGGGAGCAGGAAAACACTCCTACGAGCAGTACTTC. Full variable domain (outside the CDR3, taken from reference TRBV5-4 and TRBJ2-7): ETGVTQSPTHLIKTRGQQVTLRCSSQSGHNTVSWYQQALGQGPQFIFQYYREEENGRGNFPPRFSGLQFPNYSSELNVNALELDDSALYLCASSLGAGKHSYEQYFGPGTRLTVT.

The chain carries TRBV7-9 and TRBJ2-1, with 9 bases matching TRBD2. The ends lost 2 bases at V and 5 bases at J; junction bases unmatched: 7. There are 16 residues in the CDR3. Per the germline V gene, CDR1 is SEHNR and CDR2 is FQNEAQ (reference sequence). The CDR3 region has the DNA TGTGCCAGCAGCTTACACAGCGGGAGGAGGAACAATGAGCAGTTCTTC. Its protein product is CASSLHSGRRNNEQFF.

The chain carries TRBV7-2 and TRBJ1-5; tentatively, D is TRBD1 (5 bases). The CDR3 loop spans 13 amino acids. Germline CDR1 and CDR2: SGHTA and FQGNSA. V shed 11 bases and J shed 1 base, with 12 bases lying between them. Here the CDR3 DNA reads TGTGCCTCCGGGGGACGGAGCAATCAGCCCCAGCATTTT. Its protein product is CASGGRSNQPQHF.

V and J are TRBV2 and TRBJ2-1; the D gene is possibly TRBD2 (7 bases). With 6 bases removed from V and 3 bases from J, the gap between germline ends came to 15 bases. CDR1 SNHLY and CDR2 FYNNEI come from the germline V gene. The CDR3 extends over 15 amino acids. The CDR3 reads CASSATGGRYNEQFF. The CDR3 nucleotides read TGTGCCAGCAGCGCGACGGGGGGCCGCTACAATGAGCAGTTCTTC.

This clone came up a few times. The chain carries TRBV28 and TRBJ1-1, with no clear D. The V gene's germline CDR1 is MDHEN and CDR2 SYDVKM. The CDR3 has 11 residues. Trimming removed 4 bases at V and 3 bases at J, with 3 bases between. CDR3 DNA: TGTGCCAGCAGTTACCACACTGAAGCTTTCTTT. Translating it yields CASSYHTEAFF.

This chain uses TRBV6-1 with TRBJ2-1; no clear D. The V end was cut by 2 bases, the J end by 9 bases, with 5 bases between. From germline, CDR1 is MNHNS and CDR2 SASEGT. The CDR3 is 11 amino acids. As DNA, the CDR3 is TGTGCCAGCAGTGAAATGCGTGAGCAGTTCTTC. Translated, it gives CASSEMREQFF.

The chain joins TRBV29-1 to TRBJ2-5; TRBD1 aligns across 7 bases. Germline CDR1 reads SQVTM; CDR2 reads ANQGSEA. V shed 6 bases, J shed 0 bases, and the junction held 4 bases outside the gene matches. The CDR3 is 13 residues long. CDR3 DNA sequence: TGCAGCGTCGGTGGGACAGACCAAGAGACCCAGTACTTC. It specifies CSVGGTDQETQYF.

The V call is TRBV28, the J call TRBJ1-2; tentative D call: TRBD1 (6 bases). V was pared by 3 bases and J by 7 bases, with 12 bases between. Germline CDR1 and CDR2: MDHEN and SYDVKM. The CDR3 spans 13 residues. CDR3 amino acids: CASSFLGAGGYTF. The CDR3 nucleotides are TGTGCCAGCAGTTTTCTGGGGGCGGGTGGCTACACCTTC.

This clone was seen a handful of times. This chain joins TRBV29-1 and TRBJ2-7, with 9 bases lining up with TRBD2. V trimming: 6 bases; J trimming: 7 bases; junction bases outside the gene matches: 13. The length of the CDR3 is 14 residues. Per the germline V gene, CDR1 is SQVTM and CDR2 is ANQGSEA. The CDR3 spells CSVSPRGRVVEQYF. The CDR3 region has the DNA TGCAGCGTCAGCCCCCGCGGGAGGGTTGTAGAGCAGTACTTC.

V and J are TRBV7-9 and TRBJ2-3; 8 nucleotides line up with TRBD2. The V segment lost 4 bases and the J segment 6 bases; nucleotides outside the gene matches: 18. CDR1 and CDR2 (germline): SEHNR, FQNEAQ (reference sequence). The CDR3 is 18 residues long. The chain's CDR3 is CASSSDLGAGGPADTQYF. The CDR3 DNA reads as TGTGCCAGCAGCTCCGACTTGGGGGCGGGAGGACCAGCGGATACGCAGTATTTT.

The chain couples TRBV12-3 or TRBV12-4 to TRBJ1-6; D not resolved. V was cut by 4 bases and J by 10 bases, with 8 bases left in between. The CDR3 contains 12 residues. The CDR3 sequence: CASSSLGSPLHF. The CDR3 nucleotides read TGTGCCAGCAGTTCCCTTGGGTCACCCCTCCACTTT.

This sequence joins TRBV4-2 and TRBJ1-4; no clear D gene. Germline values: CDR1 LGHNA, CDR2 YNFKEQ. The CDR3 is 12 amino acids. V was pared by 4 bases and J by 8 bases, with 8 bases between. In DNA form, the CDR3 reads TGTGCCAGCAGCCGAAGCCTGGAAAAACTGTTTTTT. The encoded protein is CASSRSLEKLFF.

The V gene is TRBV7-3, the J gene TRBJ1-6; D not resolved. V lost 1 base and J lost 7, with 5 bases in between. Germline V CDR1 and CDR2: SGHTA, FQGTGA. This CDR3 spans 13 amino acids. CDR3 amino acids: CASSLNINSPLHF. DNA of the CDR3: TGTGCCAGCAGCTTAAATATCAATTCACCCCTCCACTTT.

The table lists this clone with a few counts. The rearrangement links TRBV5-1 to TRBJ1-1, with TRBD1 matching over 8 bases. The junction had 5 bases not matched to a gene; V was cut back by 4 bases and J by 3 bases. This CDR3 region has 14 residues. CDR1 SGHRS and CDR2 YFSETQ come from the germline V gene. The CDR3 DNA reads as TGCGCCAGCAGCCCGCAGGGGGCATACACTGAAGCTTTCTTT. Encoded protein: CASSPQGAYTEAFF.

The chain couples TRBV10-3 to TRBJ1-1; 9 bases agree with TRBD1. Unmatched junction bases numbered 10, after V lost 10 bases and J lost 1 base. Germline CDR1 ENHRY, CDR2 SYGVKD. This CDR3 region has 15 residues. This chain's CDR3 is CATRVLQGANTEAFF. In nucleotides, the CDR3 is TGTGCCACCCGGGTCCTACAGGGGGCGAACACTGAAGCTTTCTTT.

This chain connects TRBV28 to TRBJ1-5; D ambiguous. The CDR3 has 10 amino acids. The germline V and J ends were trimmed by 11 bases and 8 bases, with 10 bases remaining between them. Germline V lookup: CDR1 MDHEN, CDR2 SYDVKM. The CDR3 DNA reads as TGTGCCTTAGGAGTCAAGCCCCAGCATTTT. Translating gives CALGVKPQHF.

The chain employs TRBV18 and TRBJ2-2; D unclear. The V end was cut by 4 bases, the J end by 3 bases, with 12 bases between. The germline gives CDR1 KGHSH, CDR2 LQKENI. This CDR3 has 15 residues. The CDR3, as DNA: TGTGCCAGCTCACGGACGACAAGGGACACCGGGGAGCTGTTTTTT. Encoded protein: CASSRTTRDTGELFF.

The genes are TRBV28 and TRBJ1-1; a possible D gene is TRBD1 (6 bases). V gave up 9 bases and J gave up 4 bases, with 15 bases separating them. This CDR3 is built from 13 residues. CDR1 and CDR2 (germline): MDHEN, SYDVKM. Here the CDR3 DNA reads TGTGCCAGTACCGCAGGGGAAGTCACTGAAGCTTTCTTT. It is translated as CASTAGEVTEAFF.

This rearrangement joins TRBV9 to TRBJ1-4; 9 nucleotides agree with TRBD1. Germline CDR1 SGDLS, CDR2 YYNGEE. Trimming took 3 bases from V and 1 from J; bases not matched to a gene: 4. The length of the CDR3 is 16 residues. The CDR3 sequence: CASSARQGGTNEKLFF. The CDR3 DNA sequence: TGTGCCAGCAGCGCCCGACAGGGGGGAACTAATGAAAAACTGTTTTTT.

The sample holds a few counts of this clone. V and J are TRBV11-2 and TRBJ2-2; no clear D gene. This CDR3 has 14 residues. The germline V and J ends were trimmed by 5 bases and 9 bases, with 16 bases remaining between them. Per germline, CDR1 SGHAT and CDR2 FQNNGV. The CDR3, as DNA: TGTGCCAGCAGCCCTTTAAGGTGGGGTCGGGAGCTGTTTTTT. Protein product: CASSPLRWGRELFF.

In nucleotides, the CDR3 is TGTGCCAGCAGCCCAGGGGGCACTGAAGCTTTCTTT. It encodes CASSPGGTEAFF. V gene TRBV11-2 combines with J gene TRBJ1-1, with 7 bases aligning to TRBD1. J gave up 4 bases and V 5 bases, and 1 base lay outside the gene matches. Germline CDR1 reads SGHAT; CDR2 reads FQNNGV. The CDR3 is made up of 12 amino acids.

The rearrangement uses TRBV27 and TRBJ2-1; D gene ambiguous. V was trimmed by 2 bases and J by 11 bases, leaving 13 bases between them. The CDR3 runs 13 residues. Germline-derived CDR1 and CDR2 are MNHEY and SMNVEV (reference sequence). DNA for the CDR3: TGTGCCAGCAGTTTAAGGGTAGGAGTACAGCAGTTCTTC. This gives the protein CASSLRVGVQQFF.